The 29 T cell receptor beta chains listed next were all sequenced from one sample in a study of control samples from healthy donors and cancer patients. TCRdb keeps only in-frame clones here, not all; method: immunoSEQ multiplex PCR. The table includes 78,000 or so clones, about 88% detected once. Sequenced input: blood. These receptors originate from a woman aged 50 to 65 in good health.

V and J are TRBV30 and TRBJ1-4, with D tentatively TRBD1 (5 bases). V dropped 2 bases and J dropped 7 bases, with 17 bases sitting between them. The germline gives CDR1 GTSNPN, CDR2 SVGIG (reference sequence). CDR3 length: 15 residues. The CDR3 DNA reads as TGTGCCTGGAGTCAACTGGGGGGTGGGGTTGAAAAACTGTTTTTT. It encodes CAWSQLGGGVEKLFF. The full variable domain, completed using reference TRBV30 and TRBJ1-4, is SQTIHQWPATLVQPVGSPLSLECTVEGTSNPNLYWYRQAAGRGLQLLFYSVGIGQISSEVPQNLSASRPQDRQFILSSKKLLLSDSGFYLCAWSQLGGGVEKLFFGSGTQLSVL.

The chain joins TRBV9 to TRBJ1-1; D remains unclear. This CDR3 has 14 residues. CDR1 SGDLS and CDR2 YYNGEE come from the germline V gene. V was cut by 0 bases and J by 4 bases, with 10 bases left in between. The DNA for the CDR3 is TGTGCCAGCAGCGTAGGCCCAGAGCGCACTGAAGCTTTCTTT. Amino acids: CASSVGPERTEAFF. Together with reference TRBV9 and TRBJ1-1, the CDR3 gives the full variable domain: DSGVTQTPKHLITATGQRVTLRCSPRSGDLSVYWYQQSLDQGLQFLIQYYNGEERAKGNILERFSAQQFPDLHSELNLSSLELGDSALYFCASSVGPERTEAFFGQGTRLTVV.

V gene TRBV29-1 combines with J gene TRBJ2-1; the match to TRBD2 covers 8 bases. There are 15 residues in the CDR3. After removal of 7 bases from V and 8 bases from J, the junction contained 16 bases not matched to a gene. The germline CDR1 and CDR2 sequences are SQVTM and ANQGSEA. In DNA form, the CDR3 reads TGCAGCGGGGGCAATCAGCGGGGGAGGTTCGATGAGCAGTTCTTC. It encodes CSGGNQRGRFDEQFF.

The CDR3 DNA reads as TGTGCCTGGAGTCCCTCCCTTAGACAGGGTTGGAAAAACATTCAGTACTTC. Protein: CAWSPSLRQGWKNIQYF. This sequence joins TRBV30 and TRBJ2-4; TRBD1 aligns across 7 bases. Germline CDR1 GTSNPN, CDR2 SVGIG (reference sequence). The junction had 14 bases not matched to a gene; V was cut back by 2 bases and J by 4 bases. The CDR3 contains 17 residues.

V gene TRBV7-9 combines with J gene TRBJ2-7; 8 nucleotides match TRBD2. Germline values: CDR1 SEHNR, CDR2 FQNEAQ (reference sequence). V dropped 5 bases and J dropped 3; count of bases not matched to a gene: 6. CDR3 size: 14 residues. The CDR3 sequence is CASSQGLGLYEQYF. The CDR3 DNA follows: TGTGCCAGCAGCCAGGGACTAGGGCTCTACGAGCAGTACTTC.

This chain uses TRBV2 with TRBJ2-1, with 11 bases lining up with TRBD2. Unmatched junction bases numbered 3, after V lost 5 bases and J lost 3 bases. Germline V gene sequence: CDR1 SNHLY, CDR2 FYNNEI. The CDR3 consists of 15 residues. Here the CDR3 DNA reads TGTGCCAGCAGTCGACTAGCGGGACTCTACAATGAGCAGTTCTTC. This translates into CASSRLAGLYNEQFF.

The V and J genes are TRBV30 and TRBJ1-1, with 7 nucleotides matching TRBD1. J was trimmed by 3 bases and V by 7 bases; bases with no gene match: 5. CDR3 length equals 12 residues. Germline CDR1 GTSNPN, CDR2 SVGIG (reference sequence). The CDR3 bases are TGTGCCTCTGACAGGGAGGACACTGAAGCTTTCTTT. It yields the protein CASDREDTEAFF.

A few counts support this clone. CDR3 nucleotides: TGTGCCTTCAACAGGGAAGGGAACACTGAAGCTTTCTTT. Translating gives CAFNREGNTEAFF. The chain is built from TRBV30 and TRBJ1-1; tentatively, D is TRBD1 (6 bases). Germline values: CDR1 GTSNPN, CDR2 SVGIG (reference sequence). The V end lost 7 bases, the J end lost 1 base, and 13 bases lay between the germline ends. This CDR3 contains 13 residues.

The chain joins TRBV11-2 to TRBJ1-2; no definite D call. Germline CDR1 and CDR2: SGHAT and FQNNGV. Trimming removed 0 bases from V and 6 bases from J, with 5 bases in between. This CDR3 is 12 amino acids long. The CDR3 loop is CASSLDSNGYTF. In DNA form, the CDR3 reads TGTGCCAGCAGCTTAGACTCAAATGGCTACACCTTC.

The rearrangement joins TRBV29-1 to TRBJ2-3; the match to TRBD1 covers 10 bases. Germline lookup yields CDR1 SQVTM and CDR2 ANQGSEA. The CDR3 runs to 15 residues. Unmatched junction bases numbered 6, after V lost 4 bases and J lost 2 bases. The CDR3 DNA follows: TGCAGCGTTGGTGGACAGGGGGGGACCACAGATACGCAGTATTTT. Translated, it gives CSVGGQGGTTDTQYF.

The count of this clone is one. The DNA for the CDR3 is TGTGCCAGTAGTATAAAAGGGGTCCACTACGAGCAGTACTTC. It codes for CASSIKGVHYEQYF. This rearrangement joins TRBV19 to TRBJ2-7; maybe TRBD1 (5 bases). This CDR3 is built from 14 residues. The V and J ends lost 2 bases and 3 bases respectively, with 11 bases between them. Germline values: CDR1 LNHDA, CDR2 SQIVND (reference sequence).

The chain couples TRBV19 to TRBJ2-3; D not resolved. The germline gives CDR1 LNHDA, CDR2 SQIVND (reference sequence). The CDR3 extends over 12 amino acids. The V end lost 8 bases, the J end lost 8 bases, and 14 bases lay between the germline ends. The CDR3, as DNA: TGTGCCAGTGGACCCCTGATGGGTACGCAGTATTTT. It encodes CASGPLMGTQYF. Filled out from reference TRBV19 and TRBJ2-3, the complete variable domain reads DGGITQSPKYLFRKEGQNVTLSCEQNLNHDAMYWYRQDPGQGLRLIYYSQIVNDFQKGDIAEGYSVSREKKESFPLTVTSAQKNPTAFYLCASGPLMGTQYFGPGTRLTVL.

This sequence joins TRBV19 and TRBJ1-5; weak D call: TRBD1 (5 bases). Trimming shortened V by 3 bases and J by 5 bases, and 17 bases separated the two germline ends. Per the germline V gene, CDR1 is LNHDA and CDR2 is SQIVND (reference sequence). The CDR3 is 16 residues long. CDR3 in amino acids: CASSIELVGRDQPQHF. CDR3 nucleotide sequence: TGTGCCAGTAGTATTGAGTTGGTTGGCAGGGATCAGCCCCAGCATTTT.

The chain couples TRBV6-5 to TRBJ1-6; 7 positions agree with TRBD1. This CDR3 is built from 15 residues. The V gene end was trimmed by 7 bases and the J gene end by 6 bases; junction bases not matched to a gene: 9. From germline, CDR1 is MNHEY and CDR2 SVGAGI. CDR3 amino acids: CASKRQGNLNSPLHF. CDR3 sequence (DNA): TGTGCCAGCAAACGACAGGGCAACCTTAATTCACCCCTCCACTTT.

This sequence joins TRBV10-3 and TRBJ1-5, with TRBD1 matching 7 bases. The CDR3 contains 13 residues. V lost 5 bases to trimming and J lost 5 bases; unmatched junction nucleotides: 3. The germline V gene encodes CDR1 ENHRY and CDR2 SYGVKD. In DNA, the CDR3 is TGTGCCATCAGTCCAGACAGGGATCAGCCCCAGCATTTT. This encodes CAISPDRDQPQHF.

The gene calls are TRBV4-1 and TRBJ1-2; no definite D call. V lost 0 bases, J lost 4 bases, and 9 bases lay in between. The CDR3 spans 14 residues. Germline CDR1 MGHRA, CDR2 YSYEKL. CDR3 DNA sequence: TGCGCCAGCAGCCAAGATCTGGGCTTCTATGGCTACACCTTC. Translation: CASSQDLGFYGYTF.

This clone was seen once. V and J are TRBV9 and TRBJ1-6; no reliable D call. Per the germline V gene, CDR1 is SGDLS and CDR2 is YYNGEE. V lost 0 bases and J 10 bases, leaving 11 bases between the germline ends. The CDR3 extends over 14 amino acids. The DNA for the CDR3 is TGTGCCAGCAGCGTAGAAGTCGCGGGCTCACCCCTCCACTTT. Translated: CASSVEVAGSPLHF.

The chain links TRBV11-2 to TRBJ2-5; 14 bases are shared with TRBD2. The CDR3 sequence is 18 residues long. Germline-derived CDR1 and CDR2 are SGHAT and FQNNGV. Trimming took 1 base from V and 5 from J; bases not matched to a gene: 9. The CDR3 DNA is TGTGCCAGCAGCTTAGTAGGGACTAGCGGGGGTGGGTGGGAGACCCAGTACTTC. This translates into CASSLVGTSGGGWETQYF.

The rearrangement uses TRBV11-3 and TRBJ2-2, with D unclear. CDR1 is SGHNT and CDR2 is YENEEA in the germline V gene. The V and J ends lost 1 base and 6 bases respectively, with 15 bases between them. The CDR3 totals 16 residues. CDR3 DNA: TGTGCCAGCAGCTTAGGGACCCTTCCCCCCGCCGGGGAGCTGTTTTTT. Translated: CASSLGTLPPAGELFF. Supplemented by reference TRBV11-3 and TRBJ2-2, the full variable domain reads EAGVVQSPRYKIIEKKQPVAFWCNPISGHNTLYWYLQNLGQGPELLIRYENEEAVDDSQLPKDRFSAERLKGVDSTLKIQPAELGDSAVYLCASSLGTLPPAGELFFGEGSRLTVL.

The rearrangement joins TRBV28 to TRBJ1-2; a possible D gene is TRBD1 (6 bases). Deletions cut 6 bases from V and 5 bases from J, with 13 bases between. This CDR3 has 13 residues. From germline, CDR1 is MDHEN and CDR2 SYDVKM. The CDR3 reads CASSPDRIYGYTF. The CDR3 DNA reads TGTGCCAGCAGCCCAGACAGGATTTATGGCTACACCTTC.

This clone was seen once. The CDR3 region has the DNA TGCAGCGTTGAAGACCCACCCCAGACAGGGGAATTTGTTGATACGCAGTATTTT. Translation: CSVEDPPQTGEFVDTQYF. The V and J genes are TRBV29-1 and TRBJ2-3, with TRBD1 matching over 8 bases. CDR1 is SQVTM, CDR2 ANQGSEA, per germline. The CDR3 sequence is 18 residues long. V shed 0 bases, J shed 6 bases, and the junction held 17 bases outside the gene matches.

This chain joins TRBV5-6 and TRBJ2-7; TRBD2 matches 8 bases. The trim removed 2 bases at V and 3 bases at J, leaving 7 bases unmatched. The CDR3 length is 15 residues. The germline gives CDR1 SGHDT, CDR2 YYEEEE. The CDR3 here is CASSFQLAANYEQYF. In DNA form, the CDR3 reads TGTGCCAGCAGCTTCCAACTAGCGGCAAACTACGAGCAGTACTTC.

The CDR3 nucleotides are TGTGCCAGCAGCGCCGTGTTTTCGAGGAATAATGAAAAACTGTTTTTT. It codes for CASSAVFSRNNEKLFF. The J gene is TRBJ1-4, the V gene TRBV9; unclear D gene. The germline V and J ends were trimmed by 3 bases and 4 bases, with 16 bases remaining between them. The CDR3 runs 16 residues. CDR1 is SGDLS and CDR2 is YYNGEE in the germline V gene.

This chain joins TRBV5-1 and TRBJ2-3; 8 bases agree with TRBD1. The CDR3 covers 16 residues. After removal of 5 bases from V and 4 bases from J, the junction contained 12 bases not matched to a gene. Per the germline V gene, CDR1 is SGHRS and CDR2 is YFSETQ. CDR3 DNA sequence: TGCGCCAGCAGTATCGCCGGGACAGGTTCATCAGATACGCAGTATTTT. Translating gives CASSIAGTGSSDTQYF.

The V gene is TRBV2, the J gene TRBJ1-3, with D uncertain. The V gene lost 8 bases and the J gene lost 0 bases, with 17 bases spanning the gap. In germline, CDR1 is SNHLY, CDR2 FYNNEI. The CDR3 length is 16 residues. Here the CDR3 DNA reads TGTGCCAGCGGCTTGGAGGGCCCCAACTCTGGAAACACCATATATTTT. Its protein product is CASGLEGPNSGNTIYF.

CDR3 DNA: TGTGCCAGCAGTTTCAGCGGAGTGGCCGGGGAGCTGTTTTTT. Protein product: CASSFSGVAGELFF. The J gene is TRBJ2-2, the V gene TRBV28; the D gene is possibly TRBD2 (5 bases). The CDR3 runs 14 residues. CDR1 and CDR2 (germline): MDHEN, SYDVKM. Trimming stripped 3 bases from V and 6 bases from J, with 11 bases between.

This CDR3 is CAWSVGVGNTEAFF. The CDR3 region has the DNA TGTGCCTGGAGTGTAGGCGTAGGTAACACTGAAGCTTTCTTT. The chain uses TRBV30 and TRBJ1-1; D gene ambiguous. V lost 0 bases and J lost 2, with 10 bases in between. This CDR3 spans 14 amino acids. Looked up from germline, CDR1 is GTSNPN and CDR2 is SVGIG (reference sequence).

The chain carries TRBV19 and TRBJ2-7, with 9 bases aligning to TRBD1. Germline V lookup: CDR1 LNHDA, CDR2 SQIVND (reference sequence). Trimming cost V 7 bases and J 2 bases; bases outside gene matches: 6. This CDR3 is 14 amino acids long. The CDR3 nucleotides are TGTGCCAGTACCCTGGGACAGGGTCCCTACGAGCAGTACTTC. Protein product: CASTLGQGPYEQYF.

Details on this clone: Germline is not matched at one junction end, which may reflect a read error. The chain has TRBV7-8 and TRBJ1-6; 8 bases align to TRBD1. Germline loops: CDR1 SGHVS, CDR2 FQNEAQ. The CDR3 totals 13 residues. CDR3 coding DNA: TGTGCCAGCAGTCGTATAGGGGGACAGGCCCTAAACTTT. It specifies CASSRIGGQALNF.